The rows below give T cell receptor beta chains drawn from one sample of a study of blood T cells in healthy people across ages. TCRdb independently ran MiXCR on the 5' RACE reads; one entry per CDR3 protein. Of roughly 550,000 distinct CDR3 sequences listed, less than 25% are singletons. The sample also formed part of further work on T cells of mothers and their children.

Sequencing was done on a sample of blood. These receptors were obtained from a boy younger than 18 in good health. Each CDR3 is given with its conserved first and last residue. A D gene is named only where the DNA matches it firmly. Clone size, where shown, is once, few, many, or a class for clones that have expanded.

>few|TRBD1|TRBV4-2|TRBJ1-3
TGTGCCAGCAGCCAAGATCGGACAGGGGCAGGAAACACCATATATTTT
CASSQDRTGAGNTIYF
>few|NA|TRBV5-1|TRBJ2-5
TGCGCCAGCAGCCTCGGGACAAATCAAGAGACCCAGTACTTC
CASSLGTNQETQYF
>many|NA|TRBV7-2|TRBJ1-4
TGTGCCAGCAGCGACCGGCCGAATAATGAAAAACTGTTTTTT
CASSDRPNNEKLFF
>NA|NA|TRBV3-1|TRBJ2-3
TGTGCCAGCAGCCCTTATCCAACTTCTAGCACAGATACGCAGTATTTT
CASSPYPTSSTDTQYF
>NA|NA|TRBV6-2/TRBV6-3|TRBJ2-7
TGTGCCAGCAGCCCTCCCAGCCCGACAGGTTTGCAGTACTTC
CASSPPSPTGLQYF
>few|TRBD1|TRBV29-1|TRBJ1-1
TGCAGCGTTGAAGGGGAACAGGGGGCTCGGATGAACACTGAAGCTTTCTTT
CSVEGEQGARMNTEAFF
>few|NA|TRBV28|TRBJ1-2
TGTGCGAGGTCCGGGATACATGGCTACACCTTC
CARSGIHGYTF
>NA|TRBD1|TRBV9|TRBJ1-5
TGTGCCAGCAGCGTTGACGGGACAGACAATCAGCCCCAGCATTTT
CASSVDGTDNQPQHF
>few|NA|TRBV20-1|TRBJ2-1
TGCAGTGCTAGGGGAGGTGCTAATGAGCAGTTCTTC
CSARGGANEQFF
>NA|TRBD2|TRBV20-1|TRBJ2-5
TGCAGTGCCGGGGGGGCCGAAGAGACCCAGTACTTC
CSAGGAEETQYF
>few|NA|TRBV20-1|TRBJ2-1
TGCAGTGCTACTGGGGAAGAGCAGTTCTTC
CSATGEEQFF
>NA|TRBD1|TRBV7-9|TRBJ1-2
TGTGCCAGTAGCGATCGGACAGGGACGAGGGGCTACACCTTC
CASSDRTGTRGYTF
>few|TRBD2|TRBV30|TRBJ2-3
TGTGCCTGGAGCCTCGGGACTAGCCAGAGCACAGATACGCAGTATTTT
CAWSLGTSQSTDTQYF
>few|TRBD1|TRBV7-9|TRBJ2-3
TGTGCCAGCAACACGGACAGGTGGGGCACAGATACGCAGTATTTT
CASNTDRWGTDTQYF
>many|NA|TRBV5-1|TRBJ2-7
TGCGCCAGCAGCTTGGATGGCAGTGTCCCCTCCTACGAGCAGTACTTC
CASSLDGSVPSYEQYF
>NA|NA|TRBV20-1|TRBJ1-1
TGCAGTGCCAGTTACCAGGGATACACTGAAGCTTTCTTT
CSASYQGYTEAFF
>NA|NA|TRBV4-2|TRBJ2-7
TGTGCCAGCAGCCAAGGCCCACGGTACGAGCAGTACTTC
CASSQGPRYEQYF
>few|NA|TRBV4-3|TRBJ2-5
TGCGCCAGCAGCCAAGATAGAACAGAAGAGACCCAGTACTTC
CASSQDRTEETQYF
>many|NA|TRBV6-2/TRBV6-3|TRBJ2-3
TGTGCCAGCAGTCCTAGTGAGAAGGATACGCAGTATTTT
CASSPSEKDTQYF
>NA|NA|TRBV20-1|TRBJ2-5
TGCAGTGCAACCGGGACTTACCAAGAGACCCAGTACTTC
CSATGTYQETQYF
>few|NA|TRBV29-1|TRBJ1-1
TGCAGAGGTTTACAGCTCATGAACACTGAAGCTTTCTTT
CRGLQLMNTEAFF
>NA|TRBD1|TRBV20-1|TRBJ2-7
TGCAGTGCGGGGGACAGGCGCTCTCCTTACGAGCAGTACTTC
CSAGDRRSPYEQYF
>NA|TRBD2|TRBV12-3/TRBV12-4|TRBJ2-2
TGTGCCAGCAGTTCCGGGACTAGCGGGAGCCCTCTGACCGGGGAGCTGTTTTTT
CASSSGTSGSPLTGELFF
>few|TRBD1|TRBV28|TRBJ2-2
TGTGCCAGCCGGGGACAGGGGGAAGCCGGGGAGCTGTTTTTT
CASRGQGEAGELFF
>NA|NA|TRBV5-1|TRBJ2-7
TGCGCCAGCAGCTTGTATCAGGGGAACTACGAGCAGTACTTC
CASSLYQGNYEQYF
>few|TRBD2|TRBV10-2|TRBJ2-1
TGCGCCAGCAGTGATGCTAGCGGGTCCTTCGTGGTCTACAATGAGCAGTTCTTC
CASSDASGSFVVYNEQFF
>NA|NA|TRBV10-2|TRBJ2-3
TGCGCCGGCCTCCGTGACAGGCGTCAAGATACGCAGTATTTT
CAGLRDRRQDTQYF
>NA|NA|TRBV12-3/TRBV12-4|TRBJ2-1
TGTGCCAGCGAAAACGGGGGCCAATACAATGAGCAGTTCTTC
CASENGGQYNEQFF
>few|TRBD2|TRBV3-1|TRBJ2-1
TGTGCCAGCAGCCACGGGAGGGCGTCGATCAATGAGCAGTTCTTC
CASSHGRASINEQFF